This entry lists 21 T cell receptor beta chains sequenced from one sample in a study of blood T cell repertoires in COVID-19. The table came from immunoSEQ multiplex PCR; TCRdb's copy has only in-frame clones and leaves some out. The data show some 100,000 clones, roughly nine tenths seen once. Sample: peripheral blood. These receptors were obtained from a man in his 70s who had recovered from COVID-19.

The V and J genes are TRBV2 and TRBJ2-2; D call uncertain. Germline values: CDR1 SNHLY, CDR2 FYNNEI. Trimming took 4 bases from V and 6 from J, leaving 6 bases between them. The length of the CDR3 is 12 residues. CDR3 DNA sequence: TGTGCCAGCAGTGGAGAGGCCGGGGAGCTGTTTTTT. It encodes CASSGEAGELFF.

This sequence joins TRBV28 and TRBJ1-4; D ambiguous. The germline V gene has CDR1 MDHEN and CDR2 SYDVKM. This CDR3 is 12 amino acids long. Trimming shortened V by 8 bases and J by 8 bases, and 12 bases separated the two germline ends. CDR3 loop: CASRVGREKLFF. Written as DNA, the CDR3 is TGTGCCAGCCGAGTGGGGAGGGAAAAACTGTTTTTT.

The chain links TRBV28 to TRBJ2-7; TRBD1 matches at 7 bases. The V segment lost 5 bases and the J segment 12 bases; nucleotides outside the gene matches: 19. The germline V gene has CDR1 MDHEN and CDR2 SYDVKM. CDR3 length equals 15 residues. CDR3 residues: CASSLGTGAPDLRYF. The CDR3 DNA reads TGTGCCAGCAGTCTCGGAACAGGGGCTCCGGATCTTCGGTACTTC.

The chain carries TRBV7-9 and TRBJ1-1; D perhaps matches TRBD1 (5 bases). The V gene lost 5 bases and the J gene lost 3 bases, with 16 bases spanning the gap. The CDR3 covers 15 residues. Germline V CDR1 and CDR2: SEHNR, FQNEAQ (reference sequence). CDR3 residues: CASSQKTTGYTEAFF. In nucleotides, the CDR3 is TGTGCCAGCAGCCAAAAAACTACAGGCTACACTGAAGCTTTCTTT.

The chain couples TRBV19 to TRBJ1-2, with D possibly being TRBD1 (5 bases). The CDR3 runs to 11 residues. The V and J ends lost 5 bases and 12 bases respectively, with 13 bases between them. Germline assignment: CDR1 LNHDA and CDR2 SQIVND (reference sequence). The CDR3 protein is CASSGGAKNTF. In nucleotides, the CDR3 is TGTGCCAGTAGTGGCGGGGCAAAAAACACCTTC.

The chain combines TRBV11-2 with TRBJ2-7; TRBD1 matches at 7 bases. CDR1 is SGHAT and CDR2 is FQNNGV in the germline V gene. The CDR3 runs 17 residues. V lost 1 base and J lost 1; bases outside the gene matches: 10. The DNA for the CDR3 is TGTGCCAGCAGCTTAGGCGACAGGGTTTTACCTTCCTACGAGCAGTACTTC. Its protein is CASSLGDRVLPSYEQYF.

The chain joins TRBV13 to TRBJ2-5, with 9 positions matching TRBD1. This CDR3 region has 14 residues. Losses at the gene ends were 4 bases for V and 5 bases for J; bases not matched to a gene: 5. Germline-derived CDR1 and CDR2 are PRHDT and FYEKMQ (reference sequence). The CDR3 DNA reads TGTGCCAGCAGCTCCAGACAGGGGGGGGAGACCCAGTACTTC. It encodes CASSSRQGGETQYF.

This sequence joins TRBV24-1 and TRBJ1-2, with 7 bases fitting TRBD1. CDR3 size: 15 residues. Trimming at V came to 4 bases and at J to 6 bases, leaving 10 bases not matched to a gene. Per the germline V gene, CDR1 is KGHDR and CDR2 is SFDVKD. CDR3 in amino acids: CATSDRSGQLHGYTF. The CDR3 DNA sequence: TGTGCCACCAGTGACCGATCGGGACAGCTCCATGGCTACACCTTC.

This chain uses TRBV5-4 with TRBJ1-1; D unclear. V dropped 0 bases and J dropped 4 bases, with 16 bases sitting between them. Germline V lookup: CDR1 SGHNT, CDR2 YYREEE (reference sequence). The CDR3 sequence is 16 residues long. The CDR3 sequence: CASSLGIKRRSTEAFF. The CDR3 DNA reads TGTGCCAGCAGCTTGGGCATAAAACGGAGGAGCACTGAAGCTTTCTTT. The full variable domain, its missing parts supplied by reference TRBV5-4 and TRBJ1-1, is ETGVTQSPTHLIKTRGQQVTLRCSSQSGHNTVSWYQQALGQGPQFIFQYYREEENGRGNFPPRFSGLQFPNYSSELNVNALELDDSALYLCASSLGIKRRSTEAFFGQGTRLTVV.

V usage is TRBV5-5 and J usage is TRBJ2-7, with 9 bases fitting TRBD2. Looked up from germline, CDR1 is SGHKS and CDR2 is YYEKEE (reference sequence). The J segment lost 5 bases and the V segment lost 10 bases, leaving 13 bases of the junction unmatched. The CDR3 has 14 residues. In nucleotides, the CDR3 is TGTGCCGGCGGGAGGGGCCCTCAGATGGACGAGCAGTACTTC. Translation gives CAGGRGPQMDEQYF.

The CDR3 bases are TGTGCCAGCAGGCCCGGGACAGGGGTTGCAGATACGCAGTATTTT. Translation gives CASRPGTGVADTQYF. The chain couples TRBV6-5 to TRBJ2-3; 10 nucleotides align to TRBD1. Per germline, CDR1 MNHEY and CDR2 SVGAGI. CDR3 length equals 15 residues. V lost 6 bases and J lost 4; bases outside the gene matches: 7.

The rearrangement joins TRBV9 to TRBJ1-2, with 7 bases matching TRBD1. J was trimmed by 8 bases and V by 3 bases; bases with no gene match: 7. This CDR3 has 13 residues. Per the germline V gene, CDR1 is SGDLS and CDR2 is YYNGEE. CDR3 in DNA: TGTGCCAGCAGCGACAGGGGAGGCAGGGGCTACACCTTC. As protein: CASSDRGGRGYTF.

The gene calls are TRBV2 and TRBJ1-1; no clear D. Germline V gives CDR1 SNHLY, CDR2 FYNNEI. The CDR3 totals 14 residues. The ends were cut back, 4 bases at V and 1 base at J, with 10 bases in the middle. The CDR3 is CASSVEGWNTEAFF. The CDR3 DNA reads as TGTGCCAGCAGTGTTGAGGGTTGGAACACTGAAGCTTTCTTT.

J is TRBJ1-3 and V is TRBV9; 10 bases map to TRBD1. The CDR3 spans 19 residues. With V trimmed by 5 bases and J by 4 bases, 18 bases remained unmatched. Germline loops: CDR1 SGDLS, CDR2 YYNGEE. The CDR3 region is CASSRSSPRTGGVGNTIYF. The CDR3 nucleotides are TGTGCCAGCAGTCGTAGTTCCCCCCGGACAGGGGGGGTCGGAAACACCATATATTTT.

This chain links TRBV18 with TRBJ1-2; D not certain. The length of the CDR3 is 17 residues. Germline loops: CDR1 KGHSH, CDR2 LQKENI. V dropped 1 base and J dropped 0 bases, with 15 bases sitting between them. The CDR3 is CASSPRAAQLTNYGYTF. CDR3 coding DNA: TGTGCCAGCTCACCACGGGCAGCACAGTTAACTAACTATGGCTACACCTTC.

This rearrangement joins TRBV6-6 to TRBJ1-5; the D gene is possibly TRBD1 (6 bases). From germline, CDR1 is MNHNY and CDR2 SVGAGI (reference sequence). This CDR3 has 14 residues. Trimming removed 6 bases at V and 2 bases at J, with 11 bases between. The CDR3 DNA sequence: TGTGCCAGCAGCCAACAGGGAGGCAATCAGCCCCAGCATTTT. The encoded protein is CASSQQGGNQPQHF.

The chain couples TRBV27 to TRBJ2-1, with a possible D match to TRBD1 (5 bases). Trimming took 2 bases from V and 3 from J, leaving 5 bases between them. CDR3 length equals 13 residues. Germline lookup yields CDR1 MNHEY and CDR2 SMNVEV (reference sequence). The DNA of the CDR3 is TGTGCCAGCAGTTTAGACAGCTACAATGAGCAGTTCTTC. It is translated as CASSLDSYNEQFF.

The J gene is TRBJ2-3, the V gene TRBV27, with D hard to call. V lost 5 bases and J 0 bases, leaving 6 bases between the germline ends. This CDR3 has 13 residues. CDR1 is MNHEY, CDR2 SMNVEV, per germline (reference sequence). As DNA, the CDR3 is TGTGCCAGCAGTCTAACTAGCACAGATACGCAGTATTTT. Translated, it gives CASSLTSTDTQYF.

This chain uses TRBV9 with TRBJ2-3; D ambiguous. This CDR3 comprises 14 residues. Trimming cost V 0 bases and J 0 bases, with 5 bases left between them. The germline V gene encodes CDR1 SGDLS and CDR2 YYNGEE. This CDR3 reads CASSVAASTDTQYF. CDR3 bases: TGTGCCAGCAGCGTAGCCGCGAGCACAGATACGCAGTATTTT.

This chain joins TRBV5-1 and TRBJ1-2, with D possibly matching TRBD1 (6 bases). Trimming pared 4 bases from V and 4 bases from J, leaving 20 bases between. The CDR3 has 16 residues. CDR1 SGHRS and CDR2 YFSETQ come from the germline V gene. CDR3 DNA sequence: TGCGCCAGCAGCCTGTATTTTTTTCAGGGGATCTATGGCTACACCTTC. It yields the protein CASSLYFFQGIYGYTF.

The rearrangement uses TRBV9 and TRBJ2-2; TRBD2 matches 8 bases. Germline V CDR1 and CDR2: SGDLS, YYNGEE. V gave up 4 bases and J gave up 3 bases; unmatched junction bases: 8. CDR3 length equals 16 residues. DNA of the CDR3: TGTGCCAGCAGCCCCCGAGCGGGAGAATACACCGGGGAGCTGTTTTTT. The encoded protein is CASSPRAGEYTGELFF.